The clone carrying this TCR beta chain has a count of ten or more. Its antigen is as yet unknown. TCRdb reprocessed the RACE reads via MiXCR and lists one record per CDR3 protein. The table has 250,000 or so distinct CDR3 sequences, roughly 7.4% seen once. The CDR3 contains 16 residues. Unmatched junction bases numbered 7, after V lost 4 bases and J lost 6 bases. The germline V gene has CDR1 LGHDT and CDR2 YNNKEL (reference sequence). The data were taken from a study of human T cells and chemical hapten exposure. Study-level points and caveats: Expanded TCR counts at PT1 were positively correlated with the patch test score.

Time point defined: pre-sensitization, week 0. The treatment was: therapeutic diphenylcyclopropenone sensitization with weekly scalp DPC. The TCR originated in a man aged 18-30 years with alopecia areata. Some clones in this sample may be carry-over from other donors' samples. The source material was whole blood, sampled in connection with sensitization to the hapten diphenylcyclopropenone (DPC). The chain combines TRBV3-1 with TRBJ2-1; TRBD1 agrees at 12 bases. The CDR3 region is CASSLNSGQGANEQFF. The CDR3 DNA sequence: TGTGCCAGCAGCCTCAACTCGGGACAGGGGGCCAATGAGCAGTTCTTC.